Listed below are T cell receptor beta chains from one sample, sequenced in a study of CD8 T cells in ankylosing spondylitis. TCRdb recomputed calls from the 5' RACE reads with MiXCR, one row per CDR3 protein. The sample shows 300,000 to 400,000 distinct CDR3 sequences, about 14% of them seen only once. Input material: blood, either unsorted or a sorted T cell fraction (not recorded which). Receptors originate from a male donor with ankylosing spondylitis or in good health (not recorded which). Each CDR3 is given with its conserved first and last residue. D genes are given only for firm matches. Not every row has a clone size; where given, it reads once, few, many or a size class.

d_gene	abundance	v_gene	j_gene	CDR3aa	CDR3nt
-	many	TRBV5-1	TRBJ1-1	CASSPQGHTEAFF	TGCGCCAGCAGCCCTCAGGGGCACACTGAAGCTTTCTTT
-	few	TRBV27	TRBJ1-1	CASSLSMAGVSNTEAFF	TGTGCCAGCAGTTTATCGATGGCAGGGGTTTCGAACACTGAAGCTTTCTTT
TRBD1	few	TRBV5-1	TRBJ2-3	CASSSDSQGGTDTQYF	TGCGCCAGCAGCTCAGACTCTCAGGGGGGCACAGATACGCAGTATTTT
-	-	TRBV5-4	TRBJ2-3	CASSYTRGANTDTQYF	TGTGCCAGCAGCTATACCCGCGGGGCAAACACAGATACGCAGTATTTT
TRBD2	-	TRBV12-3/TRBV12-4	TRBJ2-3	CASSLGGLASTDTQYF	TGTGCCAGCAGTCTAGGGGGACTAGCGAGCACAGATACGCAGTATTTT
-	-	TRBV5-1	TRBJ1-2	CASRSSELANYGYTF	TGCGCCAGCAGATCCTCAGAGTTAGCTAACTATGGCTACACCTTC
-	-	TRBV5-1	TRBJ2-5	CASSLAASLGETQYF	TGCGCCAGCAGCTTGGCTGCTAGTTTGGGAGAGACCCAGTACTTC
TRBD1	few	TRBV30	TRBJ2-1	CAWSVQGDEQFF	TGTGCCTGGAGTGTACAGGGGGATGAGCAGTTCTTC
-	few	TRBV30	TRBJ2-5	CAWSYRVETQYF	TGTGCCTGGAGTTACAGGGTAGAGACCCAGTACTTC
TRBD2	few	TRBV9	TRBJ2-1	CASSVVPLAGFSYNEQFF	TGTGCCAGCAGCGTAGTTCCACTAGCGGGCTTCTCCTACAATGAGCAGTTCTTC
TRBD2	-	TRBV11-3	TRBJ2-3	CATSGVGTDTQYF	TGTGCCACCAGCGGGGTGGGCACAGATACGCAGTATTTT
TRBD1	-	TRBV10-2	TRBJ2-7	CASGQGQTYEQYF	TGCGCCAGCGGGCAGGGACAGACCTACGAGCAGTACTTC
TRBD2	-	TRBV2	TRBJ2-1	CASSLERSSGGKYNEQFF	TGTGCCAGCAGTTTAGAAAGGTCTAGCGGGGGGAAATACAATGAGCAGTTCTTC
-	few	TRBV25-1	TRBJ2-5	CASSYPGLYQETQYF	TGTGCCAGCAGTTATCCGGGACTGTATCAAGAGACCCAGTACTTC
-	-	TRBV5-1	TRBJ2-1	CASSRSSYSSYNEQFF	TGCGCCAGCAGCCGTTCCTCTTACAGCTCCTACAATGAGCAGTTCTTC
TRBD1	many	TRBV10-2	TRBJ1-5	CATSVGQGKNQPQHF	TGCGCCACCTCTGTTGGACAGGGGAAGAATCAGCCCCAGCATTTT
TRBD2	-	TRBV11-2	TRBJ2-3	CASSSLIRTSGSLGTQYF	TGTGCCAGCAGCTCCCTCATTCGGACTAGCGGGAGTTTGGGCACGCAGTATTTT
-	few	TRBV6-5	TRBJ2-3	CASSYSGDSDTQYF	TGTGCCAGCAGTTACTCGGGGGATTCAGATACGCAGTATTTT
-	few	TRBV12-3/TRBV12-4	TRBJ1-1	CASCTSGGNTEAFF	TGTGCCAGCTGTACCTCCGGGGGGAACACTGAAGCTTTCTTT
-	few	TRBV5-6	TRBJ2-7	CASSYPVGAHEQYF	TGTGCCAGCAGCTACCCGGTCGGGGCCCACGAGCAGTACTTC
-	few	TRBV12-3/TRBV12-4	TRBJ1-3	CASSLIGGLTLGNTIYF	TGTGCCAGCAGTTTAATAGGAGGCCTAACCCTTGGAAACACCATATATTTT
-	-	TRBV5-1	TRBJ2-2	CASSRLENTGELFF	TGCGCCAGCAGCCGCCTAGAGAACACCGGGGAGCTGTTTTTT
-	-	TRBV5-6	TRBJ1-2	CASSVDRNPYGYTF	TGTGCCAGCAGCGTCGACAGGAATCCTTATGGCTACACCTTC
-	few	TRBV10-2	TRBJ1-1	CASGRANTEAFF	TGCGCCAGCGGTCGGGCTAACACTGAAGCTTTCTTT
-	-	TRBV3-1	TRBJ2-2	CASSQGVVSGELFF	TGTGCCAGCAGCCAGGGTGTAGTGTCCGGGGAGCTGTTTTTT
-	few	TRBV5-1	TRBJ2-1	CASSLPSSFSYNEQFF	TGCGCCAGCAGCTTGCCCAGTTCATTCTCCTACAATGAGCAGTTCTTC
-	few	TRBV12-3/TRBV12-4	TRBJ1-6	CASGLGGGLSPLHF	TGTGCCAGCGGCCTAGGAGGGGGACTCTCACCCCTCCACTTT
TRBD1	few	TRBV12-3/TRBV12-4	TRBJ1-1	CASIETGVFTEAFF	TGTGCCAGCATCGAGACAGGGGTGTTTACTGAAGCTTTCTTT
-	-	TRBV12-3/TRBV12-4	TRBJ1-2	CASSSEVYGYTF	TGTGCCAGCAGTTCAGAGGTCTATGGCTACACCTTC
-	few	TRBV12-3/TRBV12-4	TRBJ2-5	CASTEGRRETQYF	TGTGCCAGCACCGAAGGGCGGAGGGAGACCCAGTACTTC
-	many	TRBV12-3/TRBV12-4	TRBJ1-1	CASTSGGIEAFF	TGTGCCAGCACCTCGGGGGGGATTGAAGCTTTCTTT
TRBD1	few	TRBV12-3/TRBV12-4	TRBJ2-1	CASSSDRGLAVEQFF	TGTGCCAGCAGTTCGGACAGGGGGCTGGCTGTTGAGCAGTTCTTC